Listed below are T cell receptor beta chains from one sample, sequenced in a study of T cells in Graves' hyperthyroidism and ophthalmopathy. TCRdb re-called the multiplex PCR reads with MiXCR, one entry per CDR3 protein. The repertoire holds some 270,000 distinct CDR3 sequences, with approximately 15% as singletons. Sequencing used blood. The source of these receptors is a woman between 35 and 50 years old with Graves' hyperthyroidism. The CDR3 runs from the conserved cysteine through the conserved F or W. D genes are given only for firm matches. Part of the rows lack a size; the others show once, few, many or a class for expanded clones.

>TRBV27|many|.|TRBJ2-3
TGTGCCAGCAGTTTCATTGGCGGCAGGACCACAGATACGCAGTATTTT
CASSFIGGRTTDTQYF
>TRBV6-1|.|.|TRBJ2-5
TGTGCCAGCAGTCCAACTACCCTATTCGCGACCCAGTACTTC
CASSPTTLFATQYF
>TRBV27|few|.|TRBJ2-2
TGTGCCAGCAGTTTATCGTTGGGGCGTGGAACCGGGGAGCTGTTTTTT
CASSLSLGRGTGELFF
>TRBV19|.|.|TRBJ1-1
TGTGCCAGTCGTTGGACTGCGAACACTGAAGCTTTCTTT
CASRWTANTEAFF
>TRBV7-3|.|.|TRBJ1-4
TGTGCCAGCAGCTTAACGTGGAGGGCCCGTTCAGTTAATGAAAAACTGTTTTTT
CASSLTWRARSVNEKLFF
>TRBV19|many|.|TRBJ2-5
TGTGCCAGTAGTGCTGATCAAGAGACCCAGTACTTC
CASSADQETQYF
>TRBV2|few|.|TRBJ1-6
TGTGCCAGCAGGGACAATTATAATAATTCACCCCTCCACTTT
CASRDNYNNSPLHF
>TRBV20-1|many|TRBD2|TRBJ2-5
TGCAGTGCCCTTCGGACTAGAGTAGGAACGGAGACCCAGTACTTC
CSALRTRVGTETQYF
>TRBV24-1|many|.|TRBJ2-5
TGTGCCACCAGTGATCAGACAGTCCAAGAGACCCAGTACTTC
CATSDQTVQETQYF
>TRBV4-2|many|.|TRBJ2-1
TGTGCCAGCAGCCAAGAACCTAATGGAGTCTACAATGAGCAGTTCTTC
CASSQEPNGVYNEQFF
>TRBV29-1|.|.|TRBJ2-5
TGCAGCGTTCGGCAAATCCAAGAGACCCAGTACTTC
CSVRQIQETQYF
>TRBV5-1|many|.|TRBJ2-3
TGCGCCAGCAGCACCGACAGAACGCAGTATTTT
CASSTDRTQYF
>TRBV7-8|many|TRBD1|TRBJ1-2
TGTGCCAGCAGCTCCTCCCTAGGACAGGGCGATAACTATGGCTACACCTTC
CASSSSLGQGDNYGYTF
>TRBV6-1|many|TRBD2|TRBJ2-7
TGTGCCAGCACCAAACCTCGGACTAGCGGGGACGTGGGGGCCTCCTACGAGCAGTACTTC
CASTKPRTSGDVGASYEQYF
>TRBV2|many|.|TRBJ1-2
TGTGCCAGCAGATCAGGGTGGGATAACTATGGCTACACCTTC
CASRSGWDNYGYTF
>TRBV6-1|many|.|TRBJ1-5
TGTGCCAGCAGTCAACTGGTGGGTCAGCCCCAGCATTTT
CASSQLVGQPQHF
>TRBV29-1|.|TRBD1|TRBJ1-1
TGCAGCGTTGGACAGGGAGACGCTGAAGCTTTCTTT
CSVGQGDAEAFF
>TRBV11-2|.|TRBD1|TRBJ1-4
TGTGCCAGCAGGACAGGGACAGGCGCCTCCGAAAAACTGTTTTTT
CASRTGTGASEKLFF
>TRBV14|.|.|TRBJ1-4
TGTGCCAGCAGCCGCCCTTCGGGGGATAATGATGAAAAACTGTTTTTT
CASSRPSGDNDEKLFF
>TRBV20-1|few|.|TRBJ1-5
TGCAGTGCTAGAGATAATTCAGGGGTCGATCAGCCCCAGCATTTT
CSARDNSGVDQPQHF
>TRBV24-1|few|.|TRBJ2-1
TGTGCCACCAGTGGAGAGACTAATGAGCAGTTCTTC
CATSGETNEQFF